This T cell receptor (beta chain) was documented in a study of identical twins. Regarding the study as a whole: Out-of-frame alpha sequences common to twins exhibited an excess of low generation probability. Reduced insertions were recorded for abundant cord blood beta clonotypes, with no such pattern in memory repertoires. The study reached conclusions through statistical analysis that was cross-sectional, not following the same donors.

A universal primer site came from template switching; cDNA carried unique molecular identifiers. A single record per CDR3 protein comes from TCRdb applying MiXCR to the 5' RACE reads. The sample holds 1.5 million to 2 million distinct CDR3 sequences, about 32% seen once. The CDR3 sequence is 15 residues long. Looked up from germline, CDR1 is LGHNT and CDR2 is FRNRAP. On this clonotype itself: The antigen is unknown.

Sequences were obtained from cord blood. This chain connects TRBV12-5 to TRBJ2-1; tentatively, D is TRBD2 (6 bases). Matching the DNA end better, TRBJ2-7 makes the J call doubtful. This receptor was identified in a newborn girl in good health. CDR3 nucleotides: TGTGCTAGTGGTCCATCTAGCGCCTTATACAATGAGCAGTACTTC. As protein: CASGPSSALYNEQYF.